The clone carrying this TCR beta chain was recorded many times. The data originate from a study of blood T cell repertoires in COVID-19. This CDR3 comprises 14 residues. Profiling relied on immunoSEQ multiplex PCR, and the TCRdb table lists in-frame clones only, not all of them. The sample has 180,000 or so clones, more than 70% seen once. Sequenced sample: PBMCs or T cells enriched from blood (not recorded which). The source is a woman in her fifties or sixties in a cohort exposed to, infected with or recovered from COVID-19 (not recorded which). V is TRBV21-1 and J is TRBJ2-7; the DNA was not used to check the table's D call, TRBD1. TRBV21-1 has pseudogene status. In nucleotides, the CDR3 is TGTGCCAGCAGTCGGACCGGGACAGGGACCGAGCAGTACTTC. Translated, it gives CASSRTGTGTEQYF.